The 8 T cell receptor beta chains reported below all come from one sample, sequenced in a study of T cell clones after liver transplantation. This table comes from immunoSEQ multiplex PCR, and its TCRdb copy is limited to in-frame clones, with some not included. Found here are approximately 100,000 clones, about 86% of them singletons; the top ten hold approximately 3%. The sequences come from CD4+ T cells from blood, collected approximately 50 months after liver transplant. The receptors originated from a human patient who received a liver transplant. Some T cells may possibly be graft donor cells.

This chain joins TRBV19 and TRBJ2-3, with D unresolved. This CDR3 is 16 amino acids long. From germline, CDR1 is LNHDA and CDR2 SQIVND (reference sequence). V shed 1 base and J shed 3 bases, with 14 bases lying between them. For the CDR3, the DNA is TGTGCCAGTAGTATAGGTGGGGTGAGTCGGACAGATACGCAGTATTTT. Translating gives CASSIGGVSRTDTQYF.

V is TRBV5-4 and J is TRBJ1-1; 9 bases align to TRBD1. This CDR3 comprises 14 residues. V lost 4 bases, J lost 6 bases, and 7 bases stayed unmatched. Germline values: CDR1 SGHNT, CDR2 YYREEE (reference sequence). CDR3 sequence (DNA): TGTGCCAGCAGCCTACAGGGGGCTGGAGCTGAAGCTTTCTTT. Translated, it gives CASSLQGAGAEAFF.

The chain carries TRBV7-2 and TRBJ1-1; D ambiguous. This CDR3 has 15 amino acids. V lost 1 base, J lost 5 bases, and 14 bases lay in between. From germline, CDR1 is SGHTA and CDR2 FQGNSA. The CDR3 sequence: CASSLVGPKRTEAFF. The CDR3 DNA reads as TGTGCCAGCAGCTTAGTTGGCCCGAAGAGGACTGAAGCTTTCTTT.

The V and J genes are TRBV7-3 and TRBJ1-1, with 7 bases matching TRBD1. Trimming took 5 bases from V and 3 from J; bases not matched to a gene: 9. This CDR3 is 15 amino acids long. The germline V gene encodes CDR1 SGHTA and CDR2 FQGTGA. CDR3 loop: CASSPRQGRDTEAFF. CDR3 DNA: TGTGCCAGCAGCCCGAGACAGGGAAGGGACACTGAAGCTTTCTTT.

The chain employs TRBV7-2 and TRBJ1-2; 8 nucleotides agree with TRBD1. Germline lookup yields CDR1 SGHTA and CDR2 FQGNSA. V shed 4 bases, J shed 3 bases, and the junction held 4 bases outside the gene matches. The CDR3 contains 14 residues. The CDR3 region is CASSSDRGHYGYTF. As DNA, the CDR3 is TGTGCCAGCAGCTCCGACAGGGGTCACTATGGCTACACCTTC.

The V and J genes are TRBV28 and TRBJ1-4; D not resolved. Deletions cut 3 bases from V and 8 bases from J, with 7 bases between. The germline gives CDR1 MDHEN, CDR2 SYDVKM. The CDR3 is 12 amino acids. CDR3 in DNA: TGTGCCAGCAGTTTGCGGCAGGAAAAACTGTTTTTT. Its translation: CASSLRQEKLFF.

The rearrangement uses TRBV7-3 and TRBJ2-1; D remains ambiguous. Trimming took off 2 bases at V and 8 bases at J, with 13 bases between the two ends. Germline lookup yields CDR1 SGHTA and CDR2 FQGTGA. The CDR3 is 14 amino acids. CDR3 sequence reads: CASSLAVHSDEQFF. The CDR3 nucleotides are TGTGCCAGCAGCTTAGCCGTCCACTCGGATGAGCAGTTCTTC. The full variable domain, rest sourced from reference TRBV7-3 and TRBJ2-1, is GAGVSQTPSNKVTEKGKYVELRCDPISGHTALYWYRQSLGQGPEFLIYFQGTGAADDSGLPNDRFFAVRPEGSVSTLKIQRTERGDSAVYLCASSLAVHSDEQFFGPGTRLTVL.

This chain links TRBV5-1 with TRBJ2-7; 10 positions match TRBD1. CDR1 is SGHRS, CDR2 YFSETQ, per germline. CDR3 size: 15 residues. V was pared by 3 bases and J by 6 bases, with 9 bases of the junction left unmatched. CDR3 residues: CASSSKRDRGAEQYF. In DNA form, the CDR3 reads TGCGCCAGCAGCTCGAAGCGGGACAGGGGAGCCGAGCAGTACTTC.